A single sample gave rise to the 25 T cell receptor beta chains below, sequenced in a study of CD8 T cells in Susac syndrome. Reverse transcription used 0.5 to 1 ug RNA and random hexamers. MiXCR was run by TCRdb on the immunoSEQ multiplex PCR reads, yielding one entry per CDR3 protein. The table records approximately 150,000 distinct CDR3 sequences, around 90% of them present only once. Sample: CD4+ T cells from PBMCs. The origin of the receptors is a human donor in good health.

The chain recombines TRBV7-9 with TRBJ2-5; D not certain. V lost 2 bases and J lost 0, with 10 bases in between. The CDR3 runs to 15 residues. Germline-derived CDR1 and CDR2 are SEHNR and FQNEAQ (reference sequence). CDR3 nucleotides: TGTGCCAGCAGCTTAACCTCCCGGTACCAAGAGACCCAGTACTTC. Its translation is CASSLTSRYQETQYF.

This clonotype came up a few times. The CDR3 loop reads CASSPQGDQPQHF. In DNA, the CDR3 is TGTGCCAGCAGTCCCCAGGGAGATCAGCCCCAGCATTTT. The V and J genes are TRBV7-9 and TRBJ1-5; tentative D call: TRBD1 (5 bases). Germline V gives CDR1 SEHNR, CDR2 FQNEAQ (reference sequence). Between the trimmed V and J ends, which lost 6 bases and 5 bases, there was a span of 11 bases. The CDR3 covers 13 residues.

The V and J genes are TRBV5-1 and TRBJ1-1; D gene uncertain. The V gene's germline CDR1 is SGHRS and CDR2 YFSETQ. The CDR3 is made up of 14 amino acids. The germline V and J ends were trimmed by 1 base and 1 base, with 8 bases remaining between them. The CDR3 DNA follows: TGCGCCAGCAGCTTGAAACCATCGAACACTGAAGCTTTCTTT. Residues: CASSLKPSNTEAFF.

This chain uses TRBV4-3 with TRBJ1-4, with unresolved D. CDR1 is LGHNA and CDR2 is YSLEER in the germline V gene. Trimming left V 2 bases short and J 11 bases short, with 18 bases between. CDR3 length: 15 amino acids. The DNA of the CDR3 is TGCGCCAGCAGCCAACCCTCGGGAGGCCAGGTGAAACTGTTTTTT. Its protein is CASSQPSGGQVKLFF.

CDR3 amino acids: CASSLEVEQFF. In nucleotides, the CDR3 is TGCGCCAGCAGCTTGGAAGTCGAGCAGTTCTTC. J is TRBJ2-1 and V is TRBV5-1; the D is unclear. Germline V gives CDR1 SGHRS, CDR2 YFSETQ. The CDR3 length is 11 residues. Trimming took 0 bases from V and 10 from J, leaving 5 bases between them. Filled out from reference TRBV5-1 and TRBJ2-1, the complete variable domain reads KAGVTQTPRYLIKTRGQQVTLSCSPISGHRSVSWYQQTPGQGLQFLFEYFSETQRNKGNFPGRFSGRQFSNSRSEMNVSTLELGDSALYLCASSLEVEQFFGPGTRLTVL.

The CDR3 loop reads CSVAVGTGYGYTF. CDR3 nucleotides: TGCAGCGTTGCTGTCGGGACAGGCTATGGCTACACCTTC. The chain joins TRBV29-1 to TRBJ1-2; 8 positions match TRBD1. The CDR3 extends over 13 amino acids. Germline lookup yields CDR1 SQVTM and CDR2 ANQGSEA. J was trimmed by 4 bases and V by 4 bases; bases with no gene match: 5.

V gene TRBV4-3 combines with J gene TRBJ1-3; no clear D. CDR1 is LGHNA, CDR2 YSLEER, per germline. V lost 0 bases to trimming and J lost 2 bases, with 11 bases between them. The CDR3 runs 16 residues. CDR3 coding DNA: TGCGCCAGCAGCCAAGATTTCGGGAGGGCTGGAAACACCATATATTTT. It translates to CASSQDFGRAGNTIYF.

The CDR3 DNA is TGTGCCAGCACCCTTCTAGCGGGGTCTTCAGATACGCAGTATTTT. As protein: CASTLLAGSSDTQYF. V is TRBV12-3 or TRBV12-4 and J is TRBJ2-3; 9 bases line up with TRBD2. The junction had 9 bases not matched to a gene; V was cut back by 7 bases and J by 4 bases. This CDR3 region has 15 residues.

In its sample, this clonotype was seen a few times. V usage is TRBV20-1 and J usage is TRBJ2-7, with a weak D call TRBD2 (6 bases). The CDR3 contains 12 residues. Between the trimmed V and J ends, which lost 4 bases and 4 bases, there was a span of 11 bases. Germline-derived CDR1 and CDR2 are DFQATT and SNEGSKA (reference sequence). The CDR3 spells CSAIPGGYEQYF. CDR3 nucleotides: TGCAGTGCTATCCCAGGAGGGTACGAGCAGTACTTC.

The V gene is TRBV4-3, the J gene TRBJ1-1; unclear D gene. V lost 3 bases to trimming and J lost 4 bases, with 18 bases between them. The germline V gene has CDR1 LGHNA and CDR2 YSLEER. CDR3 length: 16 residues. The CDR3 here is CASSQATQLRGTEAFF. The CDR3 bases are TGCGCCAGCAGCCAGGCTACCCAGCTGCGCGGCACTGAAGCTTTCTTT.

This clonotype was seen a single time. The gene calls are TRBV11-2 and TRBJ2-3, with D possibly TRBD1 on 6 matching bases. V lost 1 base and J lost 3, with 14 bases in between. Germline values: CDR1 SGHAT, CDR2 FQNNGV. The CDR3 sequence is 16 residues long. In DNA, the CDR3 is TGTGCCAGCAGCTTAGCGGGTCAGGGGAGAACAGATACGCAGTATTTT. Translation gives CASSLAGQGRTDTQYF. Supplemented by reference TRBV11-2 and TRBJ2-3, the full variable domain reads EAGVAQSPRYKIIEKRQSVAFWCNPISGHATLYWYQQILGQGPKLLIQFQNNGVVDDSQLPKDRFSAERLKGVDSTLKIQPAKLEDSAVYLCASSLAGQGRTDTQYFGPGTRLTVL.

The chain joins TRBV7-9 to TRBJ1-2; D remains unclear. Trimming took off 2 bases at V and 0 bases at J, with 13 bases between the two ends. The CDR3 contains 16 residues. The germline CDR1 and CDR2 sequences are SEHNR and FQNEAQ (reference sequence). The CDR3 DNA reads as TGTGCCAGCAGCTTATCTCCCTCGCGCTCTAACTATGGCTACACCTTC. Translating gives CASSLSPSRSNYGYTF.

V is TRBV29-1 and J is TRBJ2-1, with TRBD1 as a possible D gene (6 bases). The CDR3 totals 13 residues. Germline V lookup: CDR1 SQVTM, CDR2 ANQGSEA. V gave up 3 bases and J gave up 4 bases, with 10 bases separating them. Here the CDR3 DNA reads TGCAGCGTTGATACAGGGATTTACAATGAGCAGTTCTTC. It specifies CSVDTGIYNEQFF.

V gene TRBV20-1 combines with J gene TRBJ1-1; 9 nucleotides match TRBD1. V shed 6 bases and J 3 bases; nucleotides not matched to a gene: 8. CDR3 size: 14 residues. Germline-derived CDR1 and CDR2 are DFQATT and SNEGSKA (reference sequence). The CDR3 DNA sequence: TGCAGTGCCAGACAGGGGGGCATGGACACTGAAGCTTTCTTT. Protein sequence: CSARQGGMDTEAFF.

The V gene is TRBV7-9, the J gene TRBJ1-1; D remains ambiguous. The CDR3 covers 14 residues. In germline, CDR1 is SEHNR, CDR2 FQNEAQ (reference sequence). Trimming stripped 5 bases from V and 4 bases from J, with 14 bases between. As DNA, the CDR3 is TGTGCCAGCAGCAAAGACCAAACAAGCACTGAAGCTTTCTTT. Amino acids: CASSKDQTSTEAFF.

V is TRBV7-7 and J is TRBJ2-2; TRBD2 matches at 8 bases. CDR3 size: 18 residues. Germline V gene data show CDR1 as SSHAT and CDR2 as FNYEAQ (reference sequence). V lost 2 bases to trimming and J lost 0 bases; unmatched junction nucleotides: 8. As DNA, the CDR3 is TGTGCCAGCAGCTTACGGTCTGGCGGGGGGACGAACACCGGGGAGCTGTTTTTT. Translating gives CASSLRSGGGTNTGELFF.

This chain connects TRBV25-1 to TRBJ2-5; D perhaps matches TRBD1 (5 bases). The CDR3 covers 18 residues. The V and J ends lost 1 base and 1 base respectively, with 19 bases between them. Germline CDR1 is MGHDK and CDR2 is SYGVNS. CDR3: CASSESGAGTAAQETQYF. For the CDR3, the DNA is TGTGCCAGCAGTGAATCTGGGGCCGGTACAGCCGCCCAAGAGACCCAGTACTTC.

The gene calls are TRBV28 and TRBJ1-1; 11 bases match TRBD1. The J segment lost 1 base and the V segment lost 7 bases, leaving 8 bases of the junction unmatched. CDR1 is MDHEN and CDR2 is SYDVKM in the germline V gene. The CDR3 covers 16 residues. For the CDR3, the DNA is TGTGCCAGCATTGGGACAGGGGGACGGAAGAACACTGAAGCTTTCTTT. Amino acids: CASIGTGGRKNTEAFF.

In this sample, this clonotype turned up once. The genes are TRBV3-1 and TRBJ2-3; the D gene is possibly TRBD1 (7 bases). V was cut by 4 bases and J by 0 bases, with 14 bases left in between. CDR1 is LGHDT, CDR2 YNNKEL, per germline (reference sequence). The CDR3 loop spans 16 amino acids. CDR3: CASSRPRGASTDTQYF. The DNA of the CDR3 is TGTGCCAGCAGCCGCCCCAGGGGGGCTAGCACAGATACGCAGTATTTT.

CDR3 bases: TGTGCCAGCAGTGAAGCAGGGGTGCATCAGCCCCAGCATTTT. Translated, it gives CASSEAGVHQPQHF. V and J are TRBV2 and TRBJ1-5; D perhaps matches TRBD1 (5 bases). This CDR3 spans 14 amino acids. Trimming cost V 0 bases and J 5 bases, with 8 bases left between them. Germline V CDR1 and CDR2: SNHLY, FYNNEI.

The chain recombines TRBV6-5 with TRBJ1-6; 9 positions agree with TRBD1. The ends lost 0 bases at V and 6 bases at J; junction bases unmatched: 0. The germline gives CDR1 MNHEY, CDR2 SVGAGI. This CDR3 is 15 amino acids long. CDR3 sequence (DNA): TGTGCCAGCAGTTACTCGGGACAGGGTAATTCACCCCTCCACTTT. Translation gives CASSYSGQGNSPLHF.

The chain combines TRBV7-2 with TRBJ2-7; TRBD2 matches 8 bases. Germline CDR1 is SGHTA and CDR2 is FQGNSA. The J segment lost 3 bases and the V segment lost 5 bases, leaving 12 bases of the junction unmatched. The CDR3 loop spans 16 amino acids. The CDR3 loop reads CASSPASGGRNYEQYF. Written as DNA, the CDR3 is TGTGCCAGCAGCCCTGCGAGCGGGGGTCGGAACTACGAGCAGTACTTC.

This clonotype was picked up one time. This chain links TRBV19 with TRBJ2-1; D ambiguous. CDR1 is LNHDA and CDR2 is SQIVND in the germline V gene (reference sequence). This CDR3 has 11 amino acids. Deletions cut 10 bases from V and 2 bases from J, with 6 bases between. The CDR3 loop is CATGTYNEQFF. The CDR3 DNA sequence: TGTGCCACGGGCACCTACAATGAGCAGTTCTTC.

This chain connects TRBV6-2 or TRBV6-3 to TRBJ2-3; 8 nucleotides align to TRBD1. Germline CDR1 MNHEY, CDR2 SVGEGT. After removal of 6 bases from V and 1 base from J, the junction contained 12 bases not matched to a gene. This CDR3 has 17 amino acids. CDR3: CASSQGPRTGRTDTQYF. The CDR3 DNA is TGTGCCAGCAGCCAAGGTCCCCGGACAGGGCGCACAGATACGCAGTATTTT.

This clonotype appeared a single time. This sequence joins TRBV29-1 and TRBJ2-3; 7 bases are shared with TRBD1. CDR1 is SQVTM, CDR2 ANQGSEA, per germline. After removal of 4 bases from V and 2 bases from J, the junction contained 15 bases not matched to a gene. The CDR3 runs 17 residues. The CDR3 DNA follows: TGCAGCGTTGGAGAGAGATCCTGGACAGGCTACACAGATACGCAGTATTTT. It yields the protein CSVGERSWTGYTDTQYF.